This entry concerns a single T cell receptor beta chain. What it recognizes is unknown. Profiling relied on immunoSEQ multiplex PCR, and the TCRdb table lists in-frame clones only, not all of them. Found here are fewer than 120,000 clones, around 89% of them singletons; the top ten hold 1.5% to 2%. This entry comes from a study of T cell responses to AZD1222 COVID-19 vaccine. Findings and caveats of the study: Only 5 or 6 AZD1222 recipients were seropositive at baseline.

Germline V gene sequence: CDR1 LGHDT, CDR2 YNNKEL (reference sequence). CDR3 length: 16 residues. Trimming removed 0 bases from V and 5 bases from J, with 13 bases in between. V is TRBV3-1 (or the pseudogene TRBV3-2) and J is TRBJ1-4, with D possibly being TRBD1 (5 bases). The clonotype comes from an adult in good health. This specimen was peripheral blood, taken on day 0 of AZD1222 vaccination. The CDR3 coding sequence is TGTGCCAGCAGCCAAGAATTGAGGGGATACAATGAAAAACTGTTTTTT. This gives the protein CASSQELRGYNEKLFF.